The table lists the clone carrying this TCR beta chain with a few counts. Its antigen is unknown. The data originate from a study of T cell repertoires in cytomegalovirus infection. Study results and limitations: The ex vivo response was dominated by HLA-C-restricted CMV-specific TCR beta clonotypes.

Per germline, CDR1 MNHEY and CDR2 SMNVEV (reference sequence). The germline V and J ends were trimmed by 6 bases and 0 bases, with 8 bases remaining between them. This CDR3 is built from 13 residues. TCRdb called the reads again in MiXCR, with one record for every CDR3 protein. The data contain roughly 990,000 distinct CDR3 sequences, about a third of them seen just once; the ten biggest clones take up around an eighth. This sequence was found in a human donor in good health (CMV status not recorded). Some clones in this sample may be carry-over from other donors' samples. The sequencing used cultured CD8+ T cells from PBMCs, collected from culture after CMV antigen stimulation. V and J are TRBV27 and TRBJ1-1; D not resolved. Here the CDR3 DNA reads TGTGCCAGCAGCCACGGATTGAACACTGAAGCTTTCTTT. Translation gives CASSHGLNTEAFF.